The 20 T cell receptor beta chains given below trace back to one sample, sequenced in a study of shared clonotypes between healthy human individuals. Profiling relied on immunoSEQ multiplex PCR, and the TCRdb table lists in-frame clones only, not all of them. The sample includes over 2,000,000 clones, around 95% of them seen just once. The naive CD8 population came from CD45RO-negative cells selected for CCR7, without terminally differentiated effector memory CD45RA+ cells. The material sequenced was naive CD8+ T cells from PBMCs. These receptors were collected from a young man in good health. Some clones in this sample may be carry-over from other donors' samples.

About this clone itself: Other DNA sequences in the same sample also yield this CDR3. The V gene is TRBV5-4, the J gene TRBJ2-7; no reliable D call. The CDR3 runs to 12 residues. V lost 0 bases, J lost 4 bases, and 5 bases lay in between. CDR1 is SGHNT and CDR2 is YYREEE in the germline V gene (reference sequence). The DNA for the CDR3 is TGTGCCAGCAGCTTGGGTCTGTACGAGCAGTACTTC. Translation: CASSLGLYEQYF.

This chain connects TRBV19 to TRBJ2-1, with TRBD2 matching over 10 bases. The CDR3 has 14 residues. Trimming at V came to 4 bases and at J to 5 bases, leaving 2 bases not matched to a gene. CDR1 is LNHDA and CDR2 is SQIVND in the germline V gene (reference sequence). CDR3 protein: CASSSGLADNEQFF. DNA of the CDR3: TGTGCCAGTAGTAGCGGACTAGCGGACAATGAGCAGTTCTTC.

J is TRBJ2-6 and V is TRBV28; D is uncertain. V was cut by 2 bases and J by 6 bases, with 23 bases left in between. This CDR3 comprises 19 residues. Germline CDR1 reads MDHEN; CDR2 reads SYDVKM. The CDR3 DNA reads TGTGCCAGCAGTTTAATTCGGAGAGGAGAACAATCCGAGGCCAACGTCCTGACTTTC. This sequence encodes CASSLIRRGEQSEANVLTF.

The chain carries TRBV7-9 and TRBJ2-2; no definite D call. V shed 4 bases and J shed 4 bases, with 13 bases lying between them. Germline assignment: CDR1 SEHNR and CDR2 FQNEAQ (reference sequence). The CDR3 contains 15 residues. CDR3 sequence reads: CASSSGEQLTGELFF. The CDR3 DNA is TGTGCCAGCAGCTCAGGCGAACAGCTCACCGGGGAGCTGTTTTTT.

The chain recombines TRBV5-6 with TRBJ1-1; D is unresolved. The CDR3 is 13 residues long. V dropped 1 base and J dropped 1 base, with 5 bases sitting between them. Germline CDR1 is SGHDT and CDR2 is YYEEEE. The CDR3, as DNA: TGTGCCAGCAGCTTGAAGACGAACACTGAAGCTTTCTTT. Its protein product is CASSLKTNTEAFF.

This chain joins TRBV27 and TRBJ1-5; a possible D gene is TRBD1 (6 bases). The CDR3 is 16 amino acids. The germline gives CDR1 MNHEY, CDR2 SMNVEV (reference sequence). Trimming shortened V by 0 bases and J by 4 bases, and 13 bases separated the two germline ends. CDR3 DNA: TGTGCCAGCAGTTTATCCTTCAGGGGCGGGAATCAGCCCCAGCATTTT. Translation: CASSLSFRGGNQPQHF.

A single count supports this clone. J is TRBJ1-1 and V is TRBV27; no definite D call. CDR1 and CDR2 from the germline V gene are MNHEY and SMNVEV (reference sequence). The CDR3 loop spans 13 amino acids. The V end was cut by 3 bases, the J end by 10 bases, with 15 bases between. The CDR3 loop is CASSLGSSAPAFF. The CDR3 DNA reads as TGTGCCAGCAGTTTGGGCAGTTCTGCTCCAGCTTTCTTT.

This chain links TRBV27 with TRBJ1-1; 12 positions match TRBD1. The CDR3 runs to 13 residues. CDR1 is MNHEY and CDR2 is SMNVEV in the germline V gene (reference sequence). V lost 2 bases, J lost 10 bases, and 2 bases stayed unmatched. Here the CDR3 DNA reads TGTGCCAGCAGTTTACTGGGACAGGGGGCAGCTTTCTTT. Its protein product is CASSLLGQGAAFF.

This clone is a singleton in its sample. This chain links TRBV7-9 with TRBJ1-2, with unresolved D. The CDR3 totals 13 residues. Trimming took off 4 bases at V and 7 bases at J, with 13 bases between the two ends. Germline loops: CDR1 SEHNR, CDR2 FQNEAQ (reference sequence). The CDR3 sequence: CASSSSTQVGYTF. DNA for the CDR3: TGTGCCAGCAGCTCATCAACCCAAGTTGGCTACACCTTC.

With respect to this clone: Other nucleotide sequences from this sample produce the same CDR3. The rearrangement joins TRBV27 to TRBJ2-1; the match to TRBD1 covers 7 bases. Germline trimming cut 5 bases from V and 0 bases from J; bases unmatched to any gene: 4. Germline CDR1 reads MNHEY; CDR2 reads SMNVEV (reference sequence). This CDR3 has 15 residues. Written as DNA, the CDR3 is TGTGCCAGCAGTCTCGGACAGGTCTCCTACAATGAGCAGTTCTTC. Protein product: CASSLGQVSYNEQFF.

This chain connects TRBV18 to TRBJ2-1; 11 bases map to TRBD2. The CDR3 extends over 15 amino acids. Germline lookup yields CDR1 KGHSH and CDR2 LQKENI. V lost 0 bases and J lost 9; bases outside the gene matches: 4. The CDR3 DNA is TGTGCCAGCTCACCACCGACTAGCGGGATTTCTGAGCAGTTCTTC. It codes for CASSPPTSGISEQFF.

The chain recombines TRBV6-1 with TRBJ2-6, with a tentative D call TRBD1 (5 bases). V was shortened by 10 bases and J by 0 bases, with 13 bases between the two germline ends. This CDR3 is built from 15 residues. Germline V CDR1 and CDR2: MNHNS, SASEGT. The CDR3 DNA reads TGTGCCATCACAACAGGTTACTCTGGGGCCAACGTCCTGACTTTC. This translates into CAITTGYSGANVLTF.

This clone was seen only once. This chain links TRBV6-1 with TRBJ1-5; D may be TRBD1 (6 bases). Deletions cut 7 bases from V and 2 bases from J, with 15 bases between. Germline CDR1 reads MNHNS; CDR2 reads SASEGT. The CDR3 consists of 15 residues. CDR3 nucleotide sequence: TGTGCCAGCATAGACAGGCCTCGGGGCAATCAGCCCCAGCATTTT. Protein: CASIDRPRGNQPQHF.

The chain is built from TRBV4-3 and TRBJ2-7, with 8 bases matching TRBD2. From germline, CDR1 is LGHNA and CDR2 YSLEER. J was trimmed by 4 bases and V by 0 bases; bases with no gene match: 11. The CDR3 runs to 17 residues. The CDR3 region is CASSQETGRAIQYEQYF. DNA for the CDR3: TGCGCCAGCAGCCAAGAGACCGGGAGGGCCATTCAGTACGAGCAGTACTTC.

This clone has a single count. The genes are TRBV28 and TRBJ2-5; D uncertain. Trimming left V 3 bases short and J 2 bases short, with 10 bases between. Germline V gives CDR1 MDHEN, CDR2 SYDVKM. This CDR3 is built from 14 residues. The CDR3 sequence is CASSFIREQETQYF. The CDR3 DNA sequence: TGTGCCAGCAGTTTCATTAGGGAACAAGAGACCCAGTACTTC.

The rearrangement links TRBV7-2 to TRBJ2-4, with D perhaps matching TRBD1 or TRBD2 (5 bases each). Looked up from germline, CDR1 is SGHTA and CDR2 is FQGNSA. The CDR3 is 15 residues long. Trimming took 3 bases from V and 0 from J, leaving 9 bases between them. CDR3 bases: TGTGCCAGCAGCTTCGGGGCCCTAGCCAAAAACATTCAGTACTTC. This translates into CASSFGALAKNIQYF.

The chain links TRBV21-1 to TRBJ2-7; the D segment call TRBD1 is taken from the table without a DNA check. TRBV21-1 is annotated as a pseudogene. The CDR3 spans 23 residues. The CDR3 DNA reads as TGTGCCAGCAGCAATCGCCAAGTTATATCTTTTGGGATGGACAGTGGACTTTCCTACGAGCAGTACTTC. Its protein is CASSNRQVISFGMDSGLSYEQYF.

The chain combines TRBV6-1 with TRBJ2-2, with D perhaps being TRBD1 or TRBD2 (7 bases each). Per the germline V gene, CDR1 is MNHNS and CDR2 is SASEGT. This CDR3 contains 15 residues. Trimming took 6 bases from V and 8 from J, leaving 19 bases between them. CDR3 residues: CASREGRGLGGELFF. The CDR3 coding sequence is TGTGCCAGCAGGGAGGGGAGGGGGCTGGGTGGGGAGCTGTTTTTT.

The rearrangement joins TRBV7-9 to TRBJ1-4; perhaps TRBD1 as D (5 bases). Germline values: CDR1 SEHNR, CDR2 FQNEAQ (reference sequence). This CDR3 contains 15 residues. Trimming pared 4 bases from V and 8 bases from J, leaving 17 bases between. As DNA, the CDR3 is TGTGCCAGCAGCTCCAGCAGGGACCGTTCCGAAAAACTGTTTTTT. This encodes CASSSSRDRSEKLFF.

V and J are TRBV7-9 and TRBJ1-1; D is perhaps TRBD1 (5 bases). Deletions cut 5 bases from V and 0 bases from J, with 13 bases between. CDR1 and CDR2 from the germline V gene are SEHNR and FQNEAQ (reference sequence). CDR3 length: 15 residues. Here the CDR3 DNA reads TGTGCCAGCAGCCCCGGGACCGGATTGAACACTGAAGCTTTCTTT. Amino acid sequence: CASSPGTGLNTEAFF.